This TCR beta chain was documented in a study of OX40 agonist ivuxolimab in advanced cancers. Study as a whole: Six ivuxolimab dose levels, 0.01 to 10 mg/kg, were given intravenously every 2 weeks. Having had anti-PD-1, anti-PD-L1 or anti-CTLA-4 therapy before was allowed, and over 35% had some. Study results and caveats: The CD4+ and CD8+ T cells in the blood had expanded clonally by week 6 at 0.1 to 3.0 mg/kg.

As concerns this clone: Its cognate antigen is unknown.

The CDR3 sequence is 16 residues long. V shed 1 base, J shed 5 bases, and the junction held 10 bases outside the gene matches. Germline V CDR1 and CDR2: LGHNA, YSLEER. Only in-frame clones appear in the TCRdb table, and some are missing; sequencing was by immunoSEQ multiplex PCR. The top ten clones hold roughly 18% of a sample with some 46,000 clones, 88% of them seen once. This material consisted of CD4+ or CD8+ T cells sorted from blood, taken in a trial of the OX40 agonist ivuxolimab. The rearrangement joins TRBV4-3 to TRBJ2-5; 7 bases map to TRBD2. The origin of this receptor is an adult with an advanced solid tumor such as melanoma, head and neck, liver or kidney cancer. As DNA, the CDR3 is TGCGCCAGCAGCCAAGTTGGGGGGGGTTTTCTGGAGACCCAGTACTTC. It translates to CASSQVGGGFLETQYF.